The TCR beta chain described here comes from a study of shared clonotypes between healthy human individuals. V lost 0 bases and J 1 base, leaving 11 bases between the germline ends. CDR3 length: 15 residues. The germline V gene encodes CDR1 SGDLS and CDR2 YYNGEE. To note about this clone: Its specificity is unknown. Other DNA sequences in this specimen translate into the identical CDR3.

Naive CD8 cells were CD45RO-negative, positively selected for CCR7, excluding terminally differentiated effector memory CD45RA+ cells. Every donor, a Caucasian adult, lived in Nashville, Tennessee. Genomic DNA of every subset was divided equally among multiple immunoSEQ plates. Repertoires were generated with immunoSEQ multiplex PCR, while TCRdb's copy carries only in-frame clones and drops some. The sample gives approximately 600,000 clones, approximately 96% of which show up once; over 0.09% is in the top ten. Study-wide results and limits: Of the naive CD4 clonotypes, around 5.2% were shared across a few donors. Clonotype sharing among donors was expected to depend on sequencing depth.

This chain links TRBV9 with TRBJ2-7, with a weak D call TRBD1 (7 bases). The TCR comes from a young woman in good health. The sequenced material came from naive CD8+ T cells sorted from blood. CDR3 loop: CASSVAAGGSYEQYF. For the CDR3, the DNA is TGTGCCAGCAGCGTAGCGGCAGGGGGGTCCTACGAGCAGTACTTC.